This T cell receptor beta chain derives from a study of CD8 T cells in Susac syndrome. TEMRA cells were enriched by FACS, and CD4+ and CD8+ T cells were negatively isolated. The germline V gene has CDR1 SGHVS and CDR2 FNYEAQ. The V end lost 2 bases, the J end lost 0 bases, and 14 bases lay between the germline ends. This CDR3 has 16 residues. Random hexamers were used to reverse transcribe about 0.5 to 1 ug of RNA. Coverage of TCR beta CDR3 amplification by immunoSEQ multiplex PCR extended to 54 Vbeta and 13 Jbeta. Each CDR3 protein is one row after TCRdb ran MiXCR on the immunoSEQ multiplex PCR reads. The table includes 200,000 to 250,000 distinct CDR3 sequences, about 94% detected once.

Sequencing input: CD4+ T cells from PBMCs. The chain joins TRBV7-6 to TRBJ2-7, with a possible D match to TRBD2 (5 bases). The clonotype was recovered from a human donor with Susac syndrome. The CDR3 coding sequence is TGTGCCAGCAGCTTACGGACCCAAGGACTCTCCTACGAGCAGTACTTC. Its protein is CASSLRTQGLSYEQYF.